The rows below give T cell receptor beta chains drawn from one sample of a study of blood T cell repertoires in COVID-19. Some clones are missing from TCRdb's copy, which holds only in-frame ones; the method was immunoSEQ multiplex PCR. This sample has 130,000 or so clones; about 83% occur once, and the top ten carry 1.6%. The sequenced sample was peripheral blood. These receptors originate from a human donor in a cohort sampled during active COVID-19. CDR3s include the opening cysteine and the closing phenylalanine or tryptophan. Each record gives: D gene, J gene, V gene, CDR3 protein, CDR3 DNA. The D gene is left open where the match is weak.

>TRBD1|TRBJ1-4|TRBV3-1/TRBV3-2
CASSLTGVGKKLFF
TGTGCCAGCAGCCTTACAGGGGTTGGGAAAAAACTGTTTTTT
>TRBD1|TRBJ2-7|TRBV6-5
CASSYRLQGYSYEQYF
TGTGCCAGCAGTTACAGATTACAGGGGTACTCCTACGAGCAGTACTTC
>TRBD1|TRBJ1-5|TRBV7-2
CASSRKTGVEQPQHF
TGTGCCAGCAGCCGGAAAACAGGGGTGGAACAGCCCCAGCATTTT
>-|TRBJ2-3|TRBV5-4
CASNQAGLTDTQYF
TGTGCCAGCAACCAGGCGGGACTCACAGATACGCAGTATTTT
>-|TRBJ2-5|TRBV9
CASSVEPSGSGGETQYF
TGTGCCAGCAGCGTAGAGCCGTCCGGGAGTGGGGGAGAGACCCAGTACTTC
>-|TRBJ1-4|TRBV4-1
CASSQEAAGKTNEKLFF
TGCGCCAGCAGCCAAGAAGCCGCCGGGAAAACTAATGAAAAACTGTTTTTT
>TRBD2|TRBJ2-7|TRBV7-9
CAGSKAGEVHEQYF
TGTGCCGGATCCAAAGCGGGAGAAGTCCACGAGCAGTACTTC
>-|TRBJ2-2|TRBV9
CASSVASTNTGELFF
TGTGCCAGCAGCGTAGCGAGCACGAACACCGGGGAGCTGTTTTTT
>-|TRBJ2-4|TRBV6-2/TRBV6-3
CASSAHRDIKNIQYF
TGTGCCAGCAGCGCCCACCGGGACATCAAAAACATTCAGTACTTC
>TRBD1|TRBJ2-5|TRBV11-2
CASSLGDREQETQYF
TGTGCCAGCAGCCTAGGGGACAGGGAGCAGGAGACCCAGTACTTC
>-|TRBJ2-1|TRBV21-1
CASSKEQGTLVVTYNEQFF
TGTGCCAGCAGCAAAGAGCAGGGTACACTTGTCGTGACCTACAATGAGCAGTTCTTC
>-|TRBJ2-2|TRBV24-1
CATSDFPAGDTGELFF
TGTGCCACCAGTGATTTCCCGGCGGGCGACACCGGGGAGCTGTTTTTT
>-|TRBJ1-5|TRBV28
CATETGALNQPQHF
TGTGCCACCGAGACAGGTGCTCTAAATCAGCCCCAGCATTTT
>TRBD2|TRBJ2-3|TRBV7-7
CASSLAGGTDTQYF
TGTGCTAGCAGCTTGGCGGGAGGGACAGATACGCAGTATTTT